This T cell receptor (beta chain) was captured in a study of cytomegalovirus exposure and HLA in healthy donors. The assay was immunoSEQ multiplex PCR, and TCRdb's table has in-frame clones only and misses some. The sample carries about 280,000 clones, 88% recorded once. V shed 6 bases, J shed 5 bases, and the junction held 8 bases outside the gene matches. CDR1 is MNHEY, CDR2 SVGAGI, per germline. The CDR3 extends over 15 amino acids. The sequencing sample was made of PBMCs. The V call is TRBV6-5, the J call TRBJ1-5, with 9 bases identical to TRBD1. This receptor was taken from a woman under 30 in good health and CMV-seronegative. DNA of the CDR3: TGTGCCAGCAGATCCCGGGACAGGGTCGATCAGCCCCAGCATTTT. Protein: CASRSRDRVDQPQHF.